This entry features one T cell receptor beta chain sequence. The antigen remains undetermined. The read falls 3 residues short of the CDR3 end, and the missing part is taken from the germline J gene. The protocol was immunoSEQ multiplex PCR, while the TCRdb copy is restricted to in-frame clones and leaves out a portion. The table for this sample gives 30,000 to 45,000 clones. This sample is part of a study of T cells in women clearing cervical HPV infection. General study findings and limits: CIN3+ cases had significantly higher TCR richness than controls; evenness did not differ. A classifier using richness and V gene abundances reached an AUC of nearly 0.85. Richness differences could reflect unmeasured T-cell content per sample.

The V gene's germline CDR1 is GTSNPN and CDR2 SVGIG (reference sequence). The CDR3 has 14 amino acids. The sequence derives from a woman aged 18 to 75 with a cervical HPV16 infection that either progressed to CIN3+ or cleared (not recorded which). Sequencing used blood buffy coat. The rearrangement joins TRBV30 to TRBJ1-2; no reliable D call. The CDR3: CAWSRVSPTDTYTF. The CDR3 bases that were read are TGTGCCTGGAGTCGCGTGAGTCCCACAGATACC. Together with reference TRBV30 and TRBJ1-2, the CDR3 gives the full variable domain: SQTIHQWPATLVQPVGSPLSLECTVEGTSNPNLYWYRQAAGRGLQLLFYSVGIGQISSEVPQNLSASRPQDRQFILSSKKLLLSDSGFYLCAWSRVSPTDTYTFGSGTRLTVV.